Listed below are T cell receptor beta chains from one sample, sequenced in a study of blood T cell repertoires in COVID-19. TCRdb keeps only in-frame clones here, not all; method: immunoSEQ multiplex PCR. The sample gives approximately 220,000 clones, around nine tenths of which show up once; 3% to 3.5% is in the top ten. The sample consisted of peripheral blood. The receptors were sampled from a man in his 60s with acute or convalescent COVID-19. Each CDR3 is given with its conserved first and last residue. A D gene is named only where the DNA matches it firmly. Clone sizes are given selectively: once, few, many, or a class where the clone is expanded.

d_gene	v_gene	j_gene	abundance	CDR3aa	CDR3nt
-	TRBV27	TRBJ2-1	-	CASSLSRRLQSYNEQFF	TGTGCCAGCAGTTTATCACGCAGGCTACAATCTTACAATGAGCAGTTCTTC
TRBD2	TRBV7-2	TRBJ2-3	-	CASSRLGGGGSRDTDTQYF	TGTGCCAGCAGCCGCCTTGGCGGGGGGGGATCTCGGGACACAGATACGCAGTATTTT
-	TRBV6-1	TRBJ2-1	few	CASSEHGGTYNEQFF	TGTGCCAGCAGTGAGCACGGGGGAACCTACAATGAGCAGTTCTTC
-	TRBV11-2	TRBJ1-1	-	CASSLILDNTEAFF	TGTGCCAGCAGCTTAATTTTAGATAACACTGAAGCTTTCTTT
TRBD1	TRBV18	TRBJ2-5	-	CASSPPGQKYQETQYF	TGTGCCAGCTCACCACCGGGACAGAAGTACCAAGAGACCCAGTACTTC
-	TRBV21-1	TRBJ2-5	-	CASSKYLAGDRRETQYF	TGTGCCAGCAGCAAATACCTAGCGGGGGATCGCCGGGAGACCCAGTACTTC
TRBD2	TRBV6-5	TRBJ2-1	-	CASSSPSGGPNNEQFF	TGTGCCAGCAGTTCTCCAAGCGGGGGGCCAAACAATGAGCAGTTCTTC
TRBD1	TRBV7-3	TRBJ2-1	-	CASSLSGAPGQGYNEQFF	TGTGCCAGCAGCTTATCGGGGGCTCCGGGACAGGGTTACAATGAGCAGTTCTTC
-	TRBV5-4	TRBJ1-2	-	CASSETMGGFYGYTF	TGTGCCAGCAGCGAAACGATGGGGGGATTCTATGGCTACACCTTC
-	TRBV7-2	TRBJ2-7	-	CASSPKGGLPYEQYF	TGTGCCAGCAGCCCCAAGGGGGGGTTGCCCTACGAGCAGTACTTC
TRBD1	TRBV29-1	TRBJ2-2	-	CSAPGQPTGELFF	TGCAGCGCCCCGGGACAGCCCACCGGGGAGCTGTTTTTT
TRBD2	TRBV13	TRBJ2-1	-	CASSSPRTSGGRGEQFF	TGTGCCAGCAGCTCTCCTCGGACTAGCGGGGGGCGAGGTGAGCAGTTCTTC
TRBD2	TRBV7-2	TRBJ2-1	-	CASSLGVAGGNNEQFF	TGTGCCAGCAGCTTAGGGGTAGCGGGGGGGAACAATGAGCAGTTCTTC
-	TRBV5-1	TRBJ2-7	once	CASSLVVYSYEQYF	TGCGCCAGCAGCTTGGTAGTTTACTCCTACGAGCAGTACTTC
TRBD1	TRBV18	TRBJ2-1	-	CASSSWTGGSNEQFF	TGTGCCAGCTCATCCTGGACAGGGGGCTCTAATGAGCAGTTCTTC
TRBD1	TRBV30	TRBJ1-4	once	CAWSTRTGLNEKLFF	TGTGCCTGGAGCACTCGGACAGGTCTTAATGAAAAACTGTTTTTT
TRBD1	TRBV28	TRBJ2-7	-	CASRPTGRDRDYEQYF	TGTGCCAGCAGACCTACCGGACGGGACAGAGACTACGAGCAGTACTTC
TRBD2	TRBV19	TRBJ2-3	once	CASSISGGRTDTQYF	TGTGCCAGTAGTATCAGCGGGGGCCGCACAGATACGCAGTATTTT
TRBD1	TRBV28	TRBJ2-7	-	CASSSSQSWTGRRYEQYF	TGTGCCAGCAGTTCCTCCCAGTCCTGGACAGGGCGACGATACGAGCAGTACTTC
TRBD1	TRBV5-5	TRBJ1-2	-	CASSFQTLGQFGYGYTF	TGTGCCAGCAGCTTTCAGACCTTGGGACAGTTCGGGTATGGCTACACCTTC
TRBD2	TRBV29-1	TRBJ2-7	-	CSVRTSGGVDEQYF	TGCAGCGTTCGGACTAGCGGGGGGGTGGACGAGCAGTACTTC
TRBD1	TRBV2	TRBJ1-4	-	CASSQQGSNEKLFF	TGTGCCAGCAGCCAACAGGGGTCTAATGAAAAACTGTTTTTT
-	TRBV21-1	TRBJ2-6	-	CASNMTLGSSGANVLTF	TGTGCCAGCAACATGACTCTTGGGAGCTCTGGGGCCAACGTCCTGACTTTC
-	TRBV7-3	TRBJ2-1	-	CASSVEGQRQFF	TGTGCCAGCAGCGTGGAAGGACAACGGCAGTTCTTC
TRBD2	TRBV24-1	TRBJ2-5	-	CATSDRLAGGYQETQYF	TGTGCCACCAGTGACAGACTAGCGGGGGGGTACCAAGAGACCCAGTACTTC
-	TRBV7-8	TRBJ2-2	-	CASSLGVRGFANTGELFF	TGTGCCAGCAGCTTAGGAGTAAGGGGATTCGCGAACACCGGGGAGCTGTTTTTT
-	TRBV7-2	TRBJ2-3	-	CASSLTGSTDTQYF	TGTGCCAGCAGCTTAACGGGTAGCACAGATACGCAGTATTTT
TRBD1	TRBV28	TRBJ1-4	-	CASSTRQGAGEKLFF	TGTGCCAGCAGTACCCGACAGGGGGCGGGAGAAAAACTGTTTTTT
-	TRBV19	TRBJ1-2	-	CASSIRTSGYTF	TGTGCCAGTAGTATCCGGACAAGTGGCTACACCTTC
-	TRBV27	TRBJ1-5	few	CASSFGVDLVSNQPQHF	TGTGCCAGCAGTTTCGGGGTTGACTTAGTTAGCAATCAGCCCCAGCATTTT
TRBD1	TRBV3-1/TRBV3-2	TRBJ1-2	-	CASSHGRGQGIGYTF	TGTGCCAGCAGCCATGGGCGGGGACAGGGGATTGGCTACACCTTC
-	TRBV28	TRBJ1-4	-	CARTRPYEKLFFPMTRPYEKLFF	-
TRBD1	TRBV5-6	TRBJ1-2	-	CASRQGQGYGYTF	TGTGCCAGCAGACAGGGACAGGGCTATGGCTACACCTTC
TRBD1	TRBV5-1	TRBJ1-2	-	CASSQGQPNYGYTF	TGCGCCAGCAGCCAGGGACAGCCGAACTATGGCTACACCTTC
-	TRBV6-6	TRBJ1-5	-	CASSPLAGVGVEQPQHF	TGTGCCAGCAGTCCCTTGGCAGGGGTGGGAGTGGAGCAGCCCCAGCATTTT
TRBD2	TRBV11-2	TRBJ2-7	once	CASSLLAGGLVPYEQYF	TGTGCCAGCAGCTTGCTAGCGGGGGGCCTGGTACCCTACGAGCAGTACTTC